These 14 T cell receptor beta chains were sequenced from one sample in a study of blood T cell repertoires in COVID-19. TCRdb's copy holds only in-frame clones and misses some; the assay was immunoSEQ multiplex PCR. The sample consists of under 400,000 clones, around 90% of them appearing once. Material: peripheral blood. These TCRs come from a woman aged 55-70 years with COVID-19, enrolled during active disease.

The chain combines TRBV27 with TRBJ1-2; D is uncertain. CDR3 length: 14 amino acids. The germline gives CDR1 MNHEY, CDR2 SMNVEV (reference sequence). V was shortened by 5 bases and J by 0 bases, with 10 bases between the two germline ends. CDR3 protein: CASSPRVANYGYTF. The CDR3 coding sequence is TGTGCCAGCAGTCCCCGGGTAGCTAACTATGGCTACACCTTC.

In regard to this clone: Other DNA sequences in this specimen translate into the identical CDR3. V is TRBV6-5 and J is TRBJ1-1, with D unclear. Germline lookup yields CDR1 MNHEY and CDR2 SVGAGI. This CDR3 is 13 amino acids long. V gave up 2 bases and J gave up 3 bases, with 7 bases separating them. CDR3 sequence (DNA): TGTGCCAGCAGTTACGCGGGGTACACTGAAGCTTTCTTT. Its translation: CASSYAGYTEAFF.

This sequence joins TRBV28 and TRBJ2-7; D might be TRBD1 (6 bases). The germline V and J ends were trimmed by 6 bases and 0 bases, with 9 bases remaining between them. The germline V gene encodes CDR1 MDHEN and CDR2 SYDVKM. The CDR3 is 13 amino acids. CDR3 nucleotides: TGTGCCAGCAGGTCAGGGGCCTCCTACGAGCAGTACTTC. It encodes CASRSGASYEQYF. Full variable domain (remainder filled in from reference TRBV28 and TRBJ2-7): DVKVTQSSRYLVKRTGEKVFLECVQDMDHENMFWYRQDPGLGLRLIYFSYDVKMKEKGDIPEGYSVSREKKERFSLILESASTNQTSMYLCASRSGASYEQYFGPGTRLTVT.

The chain couples TRBV29-1 to TRBJ1-1; D remains unclear. Trimming removed 5 bases at V and 3 bases at J, with 13 bases between. The CDR3 length is 13 residues. Germline CDR1 SQVTM, CDR2 ANQGSEA. CDR3 nucleotides: TGCAGCGTTCTTAGCGTGCCGTACACTGAAGCTTTCTTT. Residues: CSVLSVPYTEAFF.

The V and J genes are TRBV19 and TRBJ1-2, with D uncertain. Germline V gene lookup returns CDR1 LNHDA and CDR2 SQIVND (reference sequence). Trimming took 5 bases from V and 4 from J, leaving 11 bases between them. This CDR3 region has 13 residues. The CDR3 bases are TGTGCCAGTAGTTCTACAGAGTCCTATGGCTACACCTTC. It yields the protein CASSSTESYGYTF.

This sequence joins TRBV7-6 and TRBJ2-3; 8 positions match TRBD1. The CDR3 sequence is 15 residues long. In germline, CDR1 is SGHVS, CDR2 FNYEAQ. Trimming at V came to 5 bases and at J to 5 bases, leaving 9 bases not matched to a gene. DNA for the CDR3: TGTGCCAGCAGCCCTAAGGACAGGGCAATAGATACGCAGTATTTT. It encodes CASSPKDRAIDTQYF.

V and J are TRBV28 and TRBJ1-5; tentative D call: TRBD1 (5 bases). Germline V lookup: CDR1 MDHEN, CDR2 SYDVKM. Trimming pared 1 base from V and 5 bases from J, leaving 15 bases between. There are 16 residues in the CDR3. CDR3 sequence: CASSLSGVGVDQPQHF. CDR3 nucleotide sequence: TGTGCCAGCAGTTTATCGGGGGTTGGAGTGGATCAGCCCCAGCATTTT.

The V and J genes are TRBV5-1 and TRBJ1-2, with TRBD1 identical over 7 bases. The CDR3 is 14 amino acids. CDR1 SGHRS and CDR2 YFSETQ come from the germline V gene. J was trimmed by 8 bases and V by 4 bases; bases with no gene match: 11. The CDR3 here is CASSLLGQRGGYTF. CDR3 DNA sequence: TGCGCCAGCAGCCTCCTGGGACAGAGGGGAGGCTACACCTTC.

The chain joins TRBV28 to TRBJ1-6; a possible D gene is TRBD1 (6 bases). The germline V gene encodes CDR1 MDHEN and CDR2 SYDVKM. Between the trimmed V and J ends, which lost 8 bases and 7 bases, there was a span of 15 bases. CDR3 length equals 14 residues. CDR3 protein: CASLTGTTNSPLHF. In DNA form, the CDR3 reads TGTGCCAGCTTGACAGGAACAACGAATTCACCCCTCCACTTT.

The chain carries TRBV5-1 and TRBJ2-2, with a possible D match to TRBD1 (6 bases). The V end lost 0 bases, the J end lost 7 bases, and 13 bases lay between the germline ends. The germline V gene has CDR1 SGHRS and CDR2 YFSETQ. The length of the CDR3 is 15 residues. The CDR3 region has the DNA TGCGCCAGCAGCTTGGTTGCAGGGGTCGACGGGGAGCTGTTTTTT. Translating it yields CASSLVAGVDGELFF.

This sequence joins TRBV5-4 and TRBJ1-2; D not resolved. V was clipped by 4 bases and J by 0 bases, with 7 bases between them. Germline CDR1 SGHNT, CDR2 YYREEE (reference sequence). The CDR3 is made up of 13 amino acids. The CDR3 sequence is CASSKDSNYGYTF. For the CDR3, the DNA is TGTGCCAGCAGCAAGGACTCTAACTATGGCTACACCTTC.

This chain connects TRBV30 to TRBJ1-2, with TRBD1 matching 7 bases. Germline V gene lookup returns CDR1 GTSNPN and CDR2 SVGIG (reference sequence). After removal of 6 bases from V and 2 bases from J, the junction contained 9 bases not matched to a gene. The CDR3 sequence is 14 residues long. CDR3 coding DNA: TGTGCCTGCCCCCCTGGAGGGGGCAACTATGGCTACACCTTC. Translated, it gives CACPPGGGNYGYTF.

V gene TRBV12-5 combines with J gene TRBJ2-7, with D perhaps matching TRBD1 (6 bases). CDR1 and CDR2 from the germline V gene are LGHNT and FRNRAP. This CDR3 has 15 residues. Trimming removed 6 bases at V and 7 bases at J, with 22 bases between. CDR3 residues: CASGLVQGTPGEQYF. The CDR3 DNA reads TGTGCTAGTGGCCTTGTACAGGGAACCCCGGGGGAGCAGTACTTC.

The J gene is TRBJ1-1, the V gene TRBV12-5; 7 bases agree with TRBD1. V lost 6 bases, J lost 3 bases, and 10 bases stayed unmatched. CDR1 and CDR2 (germline): LGHNT, FRNRAP. There are 15 residues in the CDR3. The CDR3 bases are TGTGCTAGTGGCCGAGGGACAGCCAGGGACACTGAAGCTTTCTTT. Its protein is CASGRGTARDTEAFF.